This T cell receptor (beta chain) was identified in a study of neurological immune-mediated disorders. Indicated time point: longitudinal time-point 1 (baseline). Volunteers at a blood bank in Maryland, USA, were the healthy controls. This clonotype was seen at least ten times. Its antigen is unidentified. Study-wide points: There were no CDR3 amino acid sequences shared by expanded clones across subjects, a result suggesting private repertoires in all groups.

Synthesis of cDNA used 5'RACE (with 10-nucleotide random UMIs). TCRdb processed the 5' RACE reads anew with MiXCR; each CDR3 protein has one entry. The table records tens of thousands of distinct CDR3 sequences, roughly a tenth of them present only once. The clonotype comes from a man aged 30 to 39 in good health. Specimen: PBMCs.

The CDR3 DNA reads TGCGCCAGCAGCCGGACTCGTTCTGACACAGATACGCAGTATTTT. This codes for CASSRTRSDTDTQYF. The chain couples TRBV5-1 to TRBJ2-3, with a possible D match to TRBD2 (5 bases). Trimming took off 4 bases at V and 2 bases at J, with 14 bases between the two ends. This CDR3 has 15 amino acids. Per germline, CDR1 SGHRS and CDR2 YFSETQ.